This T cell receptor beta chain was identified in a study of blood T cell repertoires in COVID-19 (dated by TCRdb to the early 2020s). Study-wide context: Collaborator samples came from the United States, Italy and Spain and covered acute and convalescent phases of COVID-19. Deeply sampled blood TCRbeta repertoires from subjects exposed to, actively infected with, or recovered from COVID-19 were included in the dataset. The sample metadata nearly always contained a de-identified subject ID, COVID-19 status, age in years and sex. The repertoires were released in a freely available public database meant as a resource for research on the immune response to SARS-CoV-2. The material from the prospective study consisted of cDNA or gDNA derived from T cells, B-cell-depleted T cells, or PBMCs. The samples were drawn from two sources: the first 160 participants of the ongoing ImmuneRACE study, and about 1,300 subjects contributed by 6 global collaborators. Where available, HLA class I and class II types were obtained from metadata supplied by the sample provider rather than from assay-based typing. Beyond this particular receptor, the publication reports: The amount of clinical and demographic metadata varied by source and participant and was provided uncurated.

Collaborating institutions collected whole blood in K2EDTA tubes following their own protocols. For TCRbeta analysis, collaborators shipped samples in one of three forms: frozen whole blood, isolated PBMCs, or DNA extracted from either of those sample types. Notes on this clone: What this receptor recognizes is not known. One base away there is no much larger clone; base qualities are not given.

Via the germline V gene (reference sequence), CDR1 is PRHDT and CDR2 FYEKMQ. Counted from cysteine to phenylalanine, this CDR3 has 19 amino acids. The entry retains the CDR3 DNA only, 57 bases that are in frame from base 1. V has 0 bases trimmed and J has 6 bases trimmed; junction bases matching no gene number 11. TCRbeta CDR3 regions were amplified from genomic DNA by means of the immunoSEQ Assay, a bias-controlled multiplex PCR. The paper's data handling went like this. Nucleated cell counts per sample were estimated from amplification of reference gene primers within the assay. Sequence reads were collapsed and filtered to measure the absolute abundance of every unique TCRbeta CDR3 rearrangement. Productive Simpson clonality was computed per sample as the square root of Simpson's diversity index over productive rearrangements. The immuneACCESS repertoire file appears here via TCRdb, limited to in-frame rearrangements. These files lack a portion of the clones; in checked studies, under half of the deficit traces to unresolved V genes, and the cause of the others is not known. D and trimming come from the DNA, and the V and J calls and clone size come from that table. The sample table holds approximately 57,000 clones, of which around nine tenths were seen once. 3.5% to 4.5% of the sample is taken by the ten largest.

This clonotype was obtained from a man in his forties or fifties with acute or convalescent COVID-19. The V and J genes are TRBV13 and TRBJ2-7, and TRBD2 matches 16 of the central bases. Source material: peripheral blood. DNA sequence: TGTGCCAGCAGCTTAGGGGGACTAGCGGGAGGGCCGTCCCGTATCGAGCAGTACTTC. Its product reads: CASSLGGLAGGPSRIEQYF.